This TCR beta chain was recorded in a study of OX40 agonist ivuxolimab in advanced cancers. Study details: At roughly 83% male, the cohort had a mean age of 60 years, ranging from about 23 to 79. Partial responses, seen in three patients, involved one hepatocellular carcinoma and two cutaneous melanomas. Overall study results and limits: Partial responders at 0.1-3.0 mg/kg had among the lowest clonal expansion.

Only in-frame clones appear in the TCRdb table, and some are missing; sequencing was by immunoSEQ multiplex PCR. The sample consists of 20,000 to 30,000 clones, 79% of them appearing once. The CDR3 length is 16 residues. Trimming left V 3 bases short and J 0 bases short, with 14 bases between. The germline V gene encodes CDR1 WNHNN and CDR2 SYGVQD (reference sequence). Note on this clone: Its antigen remains unidentified. This specimen includes other DNA sequences encoding the same CDR3.

The sequence came from an adult with an advanced solid tumor such as melanoma, head and neck, liver or kidney cancer. The sample was CD4+ or CD8+ T cells sorted from blood, taken in a trial of the OX40 agonist ivuxolimab. J is TRBJ1-1 and V is TRBV10-1; D perhaps matches TRBD1 (5 bases). The DNA for the CDR3 is TGCGCCAGCAGTGAAGCTCTGACGGGGGTGAACACTGAAGCTTTCTTT. Its protein product is CASSEALTGVNTEAFF.